This T cell receptor beta chain was profiled in a study of breast tumors, draining lymph nodes, adjacent tissues. Whole-study findings and limits: Tumor T cell lymph node origin was a supported hypothesis, not proven. Compared with basal-like, luminal-like tumors shared significantly more repertoire with nontumor tissue. Compared with lymph nodes, tumors were less diverse; compared with nontumor tissue, more.

Axillary draining lymph nodes of breast cancer patients supplied the node samples. Germline CDR1 and CDR2: DFQATT and SNEGSKA (reference sequence). V lost 2 bases and J lost 2, with 11 bases in between. The CDR3 length is 14 residues. This clonotype was detected ten times or more. Its cognate antigen is unknown. TCRdb re-derived calls from the multiplex PCR reads in MiXCR, one entry per CDR3 protein. The repertoire holds about 120,000 distinct CDR3 sequences, around 20% seen once, with approximately 3.5% in the top ten. The sequencing sample was made of axillary lymph node tissue. The chain combines TRBV20-1 with TRBJ2-3, with D possibly called TRBD1 or TRBD2 (5 bases each). The receptor comes from a female donor with breast cancer. Some clones in this sample may be carry-over from other donors' samples. CDR3 in amino acids: CSARRTGPTDTQYF. For the CDR3, the DNA is TGCAGTGCTAGAAGAACGGGACCCACAGATACGCAGTATTTT.